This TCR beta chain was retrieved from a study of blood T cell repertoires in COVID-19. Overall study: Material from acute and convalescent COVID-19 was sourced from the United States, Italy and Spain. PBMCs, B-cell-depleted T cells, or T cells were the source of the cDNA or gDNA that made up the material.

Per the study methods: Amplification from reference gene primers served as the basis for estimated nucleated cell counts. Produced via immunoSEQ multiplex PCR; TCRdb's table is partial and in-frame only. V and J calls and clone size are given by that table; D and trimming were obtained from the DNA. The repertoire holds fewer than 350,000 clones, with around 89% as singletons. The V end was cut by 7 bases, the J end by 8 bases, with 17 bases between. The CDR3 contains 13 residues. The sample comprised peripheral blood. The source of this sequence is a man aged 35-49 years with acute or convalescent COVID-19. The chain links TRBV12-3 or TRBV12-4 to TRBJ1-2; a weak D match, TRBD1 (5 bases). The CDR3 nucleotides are TGTGCCAGCACCATTAGGTCAGGGCACGGCTACACCTTC. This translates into CASTIRSGHGYTF.